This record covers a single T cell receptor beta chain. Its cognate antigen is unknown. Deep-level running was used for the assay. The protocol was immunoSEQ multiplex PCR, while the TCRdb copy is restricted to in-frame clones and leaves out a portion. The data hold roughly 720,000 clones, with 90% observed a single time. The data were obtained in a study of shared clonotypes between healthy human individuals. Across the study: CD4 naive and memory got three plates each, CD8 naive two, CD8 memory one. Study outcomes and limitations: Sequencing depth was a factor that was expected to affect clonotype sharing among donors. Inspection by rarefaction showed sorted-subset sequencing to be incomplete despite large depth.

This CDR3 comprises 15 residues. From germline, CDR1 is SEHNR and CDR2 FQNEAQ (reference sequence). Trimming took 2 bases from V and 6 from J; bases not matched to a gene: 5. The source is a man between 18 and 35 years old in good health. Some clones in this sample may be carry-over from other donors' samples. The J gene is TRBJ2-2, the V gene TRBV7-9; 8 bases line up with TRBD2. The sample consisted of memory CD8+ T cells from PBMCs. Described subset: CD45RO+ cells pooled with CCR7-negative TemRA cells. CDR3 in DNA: TGTGCCAGCAGCTTAAGGACTAGCTTAGCCGGGGAGCTGTTTTTT. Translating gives CASSLRTSLAGELFF.